This record covers a single TCR beta chain. This sample is part of a study of PD-1 blockade in mismatch repair-deficient tumors. Background on the study: Enrolled about 2012-2016, patients had progressing, pretreated mismatch repair-deficient cancers of more than ten types.

Three pembrolizumab responders had their TCRs sequenced. The method was immunoSEQ multiplex PCR; TCRdb's version includes in-frame clones alone and lacks a portion of them. The sample shows 80,000 to 130,000 clones, 82% of them seen only once. V lost 4 bases and J 13 bases, leaving 7 bases between the germline ends. The CDR3 loop spans 9 amino acids. CDR1 SGHTA and CDR2 FQGNSA come from the germline V gene. The chain uses TRBV7-2 and TRBJ1-1; no clear D gene. Sequencing used peripheral blood, obtained approximately 8 months after starting pembrolizumab. This TCR was sampled from an adult with mismatch repair-deficient cancer. CDR3 DNA sequence: TGTGCCAGCAGCTCCCTAGGTTTCTTT. It specifies CASSSLGFF.